A single sample gave rise to the 11 T cell receptor beta chains below, sequenced in a study of shared clonotypes between healthy human individuals. Sequenced by immunoSEQ multiplex PCR; TCRdb stores in-frame clones only, minus some. The table has some 2.1 million clones, approximately 94% seen once. The naive CD8 fraction comprised CD45RO-negative cells positively selected for CCR7 and excluded terminally differentiated effector memory CD45RA+ cells. The sample was naive CD8+ T cells sorted from blood. These receptors came from a young man in good health.

Concerning this clone: The same CDR3 is also encoded by other DNA sequences in this sample. The chain combines TRBV6-5 with TRBJ2-2, with D possibly TRBD2 on 5 matching bases. Germline V gene data show CDR1 as MNHEY and CDR2 as SVGAGI. Trimming left V 0 bases short and J 5 bases short, with 7 bases between. The length of the CDR3 is 14 residues. The CDR3 protein is CASSYSSGTGELFF. The CDR3 DNA follows: TGTGCCAGCAGTTACTCTTCGGGAACCGGGGAGCTGTTTTTT.

The chain joins TRBV6-1 to TRBJ2-7; tentatively, D is TRBD1 (5 bases). The CDR3 covers 14 residues. Trimming took 3 bases from V and 0 from J, leaving 9 bases between them. Looked up from germline, CDR1 is MNHNS and CDR2 is SASEGT. CDR3 protein: CASSDRQFSYEQYF. In DNA, the CDR3 is TGTGCCAGCAGTGACAGACAGTTCTCCTACGAGCAGTACTTC.

The V and J genes are TRBV27 and TRBJ2-3; D possibly uses TRBD1 or TRBD2 (5 bases each). V lost 4 bases and J lost 6, with 5 bases in between. The CDR3 is 11 residues long. CDR1 and CDR2 from the germline V gene are MNHEY and SMNVEV (reference sequence). The CDR3 coding sequence is TGTGCCAGCAGTTGGGGGGATACGCAGTATTTT. Protein: CASSWGDTQYF.

Points on this clone: Other DNA sequences in this sample translate to the same CDR3. The rearrangement links TRBV30 to TRBJ2-1; either TRBD1 or TRBD2 may supply D (5 bases each). The CDR3 loop spans 11 amino acids. Germline loops: CDR1 GTSNPN, CDR2 SVGIG (reference sequence). V was shortened by 0 bases and J by 9 bases, with 6 bases between the two germline ends. The CDR3 loop reads CAWSVGTEQFF. The CDR3 DNA reads as TGTGCCTGGAGTGTAGGGACTGAGCAGTTCTTC.

V is TRBV4-2 and J is TRBJ2-2; the match to TRBD2 covers 11 bases. Trimming removed 0 bases from V and 4 bases from J; junction bases left unmatched: 7. Germline CDR1 LGHNA, CDR2 YNFKEQ. This CDR3 comprises 18 residues. CDR3 bases: TGTGCCAGCAGCCAAGACCTAGCGGGAGGAACGGTCACCGGGGAGCTGTTTTTT. Translated: CASSQDLAGGTVTGELFF.

The rearrangement links TRBV28 to TRBJ2-1, with TRBD1 matching over 7 bases. The CDR3 runs to 12 residues. V lost 2 bases to trimming and J lost 10 bases; unmatched junction nucleotides: 2. Germline V gene data show CDR1 as MDHEN and CDR2 as SYDVKM. As DNA, the CDR3 is TGTGCCAGCAGTTTAGTGGACAGGGAGCAGTTCTTC. Amino acids: CASSLVDREQFF.

This clone was detected a few times. The gene calls are TRBV11-2 and TRBJ1-3; 9 bases map to TRBD1. The CDR3 is 14 residues long. CDR1 and CDR2 (germline): SGHAT, FQNNGV. V trimming: 5 bases; J trimming: 9 bases; junction bases outside the gene matches: 8. The CDR3: CASSRDRVASTIYF. The CDR3 DNA reads TGTGCCAGCAGCCGGGACAGGGTGGCTAGCACCATATATTTT.

This clone appeared once. The sample has other DNA sequences that encode this CDR3 too. This chain's CDR3 is CASSWTRGSYEQYF. CDR3 nucleotides: TGCGCCAGCAGCTGGACTCGAGGTTCCTACGAGCAGTACTTC. This rearrangement joins TRBV5-1 to TRBJ2-7, with a weak D call TRBD2 (5 bases). Trimming removed 3 bases from V and 1 base from J, with 11 bases in between. This CDR3 has 14 residues. In germline, CDR1 is SGHRS, CDR2 YFSETQ.

A note on this clone: The same CDR3 also results from other DNA sequences found in this sample. The genes are TRBV28 and TRBJ1-1; D is possibly TRBD1 (5 bases). V lost 8 bases and J 2 bases, leaving 9 bases between the germline ends. This CDR3 is 12 amino acids long. Germline V CDR1 and CDR2: MDHEN, SYDVKM. The CDR3 protein is CASRDGNTEAFF. The CDR3, as DNA: TGTGCCAGCCGGGACGGTAACACTGAAGCTTTCTTT.

V gene TRBV13 combines with J gene TRBJ2-1; possibly TRBD1 for D (6 bases). Germline CDR1 is PRHDT and CDR2 is FYEKMQ (reference sequence). The CDR3 consists of 20 residues. The V gene lost 5 bases and the J gene lost 5 bases, with 31 bases spanning the gap. The CDR3 nucleotides read TGTGCCAGCAGCCCTCTGGGGGCCTTAACGTCCCCGTCGGGTAACAATGAGCAGTTCTTC. Amino acids: CASSPLGALTSPSGNNEQFF. Filled out from reference TRBV13 and TRBJ2-1, the complete variable domain reads AAGVIQSPRHLIKEKRETATLKCYPIPRHDTVYWYQQGPGQDPQFLISFYEKMQSDKGSIPDRFSAQQFSDYHSELNMSSLELGDSALYFCASSPLGALTSPSGNNEQFFGPGTRLTVL.

The CDR3 reads CASSSTGGREKLFF. CDR3 sequence (DNA): TGTGCCAGCAGCTCAACAGGGGGACGGGAAAAACTGTTTTTT. J is TRBJ1-4 and V is TRBV7-9, with 8 bases lining up with TRBD1. CDR1 SEHNR and CDR2 FQNEAQ come from the germline V gene (reference sequence). Trimming took 4 bases from V and 8 from J; bases not matched to a gene: 6. The length of the CDR3 is 14 residues.